The 18 T cell receptor beta chains listed next were all sequenced from one sample in a study of OX40 agonist ivuxolimab in advanced cancers. Libraries were prepared by immunoSEQ multiplex PCR; TCRdb keeps only in-frame clonotypes and omits some of them. The table shows some 100,000 clones, with 80% to 85% occurring only once. The source material was CD4+ or CD8+ T cells sorted from blood, sampled in a trial of the OX40 agonist ivuxolimab. The receptors were sampled from an adult with an advanced solid tumor such as melanoma, head and neck, liver or kidney cancer.

The chain couples TRBV7-9 to TRBJ2-5; 7 bases match TRBD1. The CDR3 length is 15 residues. Germline values: CDR1 SEHNR, CDR2 FQNEAQ (reference sequence). Trimming took 4 bases from V and 1 from J; bases not matched to a gene: 6. The CDR3: CASSSPDRTQETQYF. The CDR3 DNA reads TGTGCCAGCAGCTCCCCGGACAGGACCCAAGAGACCCAGTACTTC.

V usage is TRBV5-8 and J usage is TRBJ1-2; TRBD1 matches at 11 bases. Trimming at V came to 0 bases and at J to 8 bases, leaving 6 bases not matched to a gene. The CDR3 loop spans 15 amino acids. Germline loops: CDR1 SGHTS, CDR2 YDEGEE. CDR3 in amino acids: CASSLGPDRGRGYTF. The CDR3 region has the DNA TGTGCCAGCAGCTTGGGCCCGGACAGGGGGCGAGGCTACACCTTC.

This sequence joins TRBV5-1 and TRBJ1-2, with D possibly being TRBD1 (5 bases). The CDR3 length is 13 residues. The V end was cut by 0 bases, the J end by 7 bases, with 10 bases between. In germline, CDR1 is SGHRS, CDR2 YFSETQ. Here the CDR3 DNA reads TGCGCCAGCAGCTTGGTTGGGGACGGTGGCTACACCTTC. Encoded protein: CASSLVGDGGYTF.

V gene TRBV18 combines with J gene TRBJ1-1; 8 nucleotides line up with TRBD1. Trimming cost V 1 base and J 1 base; bases outside gene matches: 2. This CDR3 has 15 amino acids. From germline, CDR1 is KGHSH and CDR2 LQKENI. CDR3 residues: CASSPLQGENTEAFF. CDR3 DNA sequence: TGTGCCAGCTCACCACTACAGGGGGAGAACACTGAAGCTTTCTTT.

J is TRBJ2-3 and V is TRBV5-1; 7 nucleotides match TRBD2. The CDR3 spans 15 residues. Germline CDR1 SGHRS, CDR2 YFSETQ. J lost 0 bases, V lost 7 bases, and 8 bases had no gene match. CDR3 region: CASGEASGSTDTQYF. DNA of the CDR3: TGCGCCAGCGGCGAGGCTAGCGGTAGCACAGATACGCAGTATTTT.

The chain uses TRBV28 and TRBJ1-1; D not resolved. The CDR3 extends over 14 amino acids. The V end lost 10 bases, the J end lost 1 base, and 16 bases lay between the germline ends. Germline CDR1 MDHEN, CDR2 SYDVKM. The chain's CDR3 is CATIQPSENTEAFF. The CDR3 DNA sequence: TGTGCCACCATACAACCGAGCGAGAACACTGAAGCTTTCTTT.

This clone was recorded once. This chain uses TRBV4-1 with TRBJ2-2; 8 bases are shared with TRBD1. There are 16 residues in the CDR3. Germline values: CDR1 MGHRA, CDR2 YSYEKL. V lost 1 base and J lost 2; bases outside the gene matches: 3. Here the CDR3 reads CASSQGAGGNTGELFF. CDR3 nucleotide sequence: TGCGCCAGCAGCCAAGGGGCAGGGGGCAACACCGGGGAGCTGTTTTTT.

This clone came up a few times. The chain has TRBV5-4 and TRBJ1-1; 7 bases fit TRBD1. V lost 3 bases to trimming and J lost 1 base; unmatched junction nucleotides: 6. CDR1 is SGHNT, CDR2 YYREEE, per germline (reference sequence). The CDR3 runs 15 residues. The CDR3 spells CASSSPRQGNTEAFF. CDR3 sequence (DNA): TGTGCCAGCAGCTCCCCTAGACAGGGGAACACTGAAGCTTTCTTT.

V is TRBV6-1 and J is TRBJ1-5, with a tentative D call TRBD1 (6 bases). CDR3 length equals 13 residues. V was cut by 8 bases and J by 6 bases, with 14 bases left in between. CDR1 MNHNS and CDR2 SASEGT come from the germline V gene. For the CDR3, the DNA is TGTGCCAGCCTCAGGGGCGGTGCTCAGCCCCAGCATTTT. This codes for CASLRGGAQPQHF.

This chain connects TRBV5-4 to TRBJ2-3; TRBD2 matches at 11 bases. From germline, CDR1 is SGHNT and CDR2 YYREEE (reference sequence). The trim removed 0 bases at V and 7 bases at J, leaving 7 bases unmatched. This CDR3 contains 16 residues. The DNA of the CDR3 is TGTGCCAGCAGCTTGGTAGCGGGGGGGCTTAGCAATACGCAGTATTTT. It translates to CASSLVAGGLSNTQYF.

The rearrangement uses TRBV4-3 and TRBJ2-6; possible D gene TRBD1, 5 bases. The V and J ends lost 1 base and 4 bases respectively, with 17 bases between them. The germline gives CDR1 LGHNA, CDR2 YSLEER. The CDR3 consists of 18 residues. CDR3 sequence: CASSQGPGISPGANVLTF. Written as DNA, the CDR3 is TGCGCCAGCAGCCAAGGGCCAGGGATCTCTCCCGGGGCCAACGTCCTGACTTTC.

The rearrangement joins TRBV4-3 to TRBJ2-1; D call uncertain. The CDR3 consists of 15 residues. Germline-derived CDR1 and CDR2 are LGHNA and YSLEER. With 2 bases removed from V and 6 bases from J, the gap between germline ends came to 14 bases. The chain's CDR3 is CASSQTFSPGNEQFF. CDR3 DNA: TGCGCCAGCAGCCAAACGTTTAGTCCGGGCAATGAGCAGTTCTTC.

This chain joins TRBV28 and TRBJ2-7; D tentatively fits TRBD1 or TRBD2 (6 bases each). From germline, CDR1 is MDHEN and CDR2 SYDVKM. The CDR3 runs to 13 residues. With 2 bases removed from V and 5 bases from J, the gap between germline ends came to 10 bases. The CDR3 DNA sequence: TGTGCCAGCAGTTTAAGGGGGGTCGACGAGCAGTACTTC. It translates to CASSLRGVDEQYF.

V is TRBV18 and J is TRBJ1-3; a possible D gene is TRBD1 (5 bases). The germline V gene has CDR1 KGHSH and CDR2 LQKENI. This CDR3 region has 17 residues. V shed 3 bases and J shed 0 bases, with 15 bases lying between them. CDR3 nucleotide sequence: TGTGCCAGCTCACCCTCAGGGCAGGGCCTCTCTGGAAACACCATATATTTT. It is translated as CASSPSGQGLSGNTIYF.

The rearrangement joins TRBV7-6 to TRBJ2-1; 7 nucleotides agree with TRBD1. CDR3 length: 15 residues. J lost 4 bases, V lost 5 bases, and 8 bases had no gene match. From germline, CDR1 is SGHVS and CDR2 FNYEAQ. CDR3 protein: CASSKQTGKYNEQFF. CDR3 sequence (DNA): TGTGCCAGCAGCAAGCAGACAGGGAAATACAATGAGCAGTTCTTC.

This chain uses TRBV2 with TRBJ1-1; no clear D gene. The V end lost 4 bases, the J end lost 0 bases, and 9 bases lay between the germline ends. The CDR3 runs to 14 residues. CDR1 and CDR2 from the germline V gene are SNHLY and FYNNEI. CDR3 amino acids: CASSGSQLNTEAFF. The CDR3 DNA follows: TGTGCCAGCAGTGGCAGCCAACTGAACACTGAAGCTTTCTTT.

V gene TRBV7-3 combines with J gene TRBJ2-2; D gene uncertain. V lost 8 bases to trimming and J lost 0 bases, with 7 bases between them. This CDR3 has 13 residues. Germline V lookup: CDR1 SGHTA, CDR2 FQGTGA. The CDR3 DNA sequence: TGTGCCAGCCGCCCGACGAACACCGGGGAGCTGTTTTTT. This encodes CASRPTNTGELFF.

This rearrangement joins TRBV4-1 to TRBJ2-1; 15 bases map to TRBD2. After removal of 4 bases from V and 0 bases from J, the junction contained 4 bases not matched to a gene. Germline assignment: CDR1 MGHRA and CDR2 YSYEKL. This CDR3 has 18 residues. The DNA for the CDR3 is TGCGCCAGCAGCCCGGGACTAGCGGGGGGCCCCTCCTACAATGAGCAGTTCTTC. This encodes CASSPGLAGGPSYNEQFF.